This T cell receptor beta chain stems from a study of cytomegalovirus exposure and HLA in healthy donors. Assay used: immunoSEQ multiplex PCR; TCRdb lists only in-frame clones, some missing. Among 150,000 to 200,000 clones listed, around 92% were seen once. CDR3 length: 12 amino acids. The junction had 4 bases not matched to a gene; V was cut back by 3 bases and J by 7 bases. The germline gives CDR1 SGDLS, CDR2 YYNGEE. The V and J genes are TRBV9 and TRBJ2-7; TRBD1 agrees at 7 bases. The sequencing sample was made of PBMCs. The receptor comes from a woman aged 18 to 35 in good health and CMV-seropositive. The CDR3 region has the DNA TGTGCCAGCAGCGCATCAGGGGGTGAGCAGTACTTC. This codes for CASSASGGEQYF. Full variable domain (outside the CDR3, taken from reference TRBV9 and TRBJ2-7): DSGVTQTPKHLITATGQRVTLRCSPRSGDLSVYWYQQSLDQGLQFLIQYYNGEERAKGNILERFSAQQFPDLHSELNLSSLELGDSALYFCASSASGGEQYFGPGTRLTVT.